The 32 T cell receptor beta chains given below trace back to one sample, sequenced in a study of T-cell reconstitution after alpha-beta-depleted transplantation in children (dated by TCRdb to about 2016). The method behind the library was PCR. Sequencing relied on an Illumina HiSeq 2500. To normalize quantification of the TCRbeta repertoire, the TCR libraries were built with molecular barcoding that relied on unique molecular identifiers. TCRdb handled the public reads itself, with Q25 trimming in fastp and clone calling in MiXCR, and kept productive beta chains. Each entry is one CDR3 protein sequence, shown with its most common DNA and genes. The sample table records fewer than 90,000 distinct CDR3 sequences; 7.3% of these occur just once. The ten largest clones represent around 2.4% of the sample. The input for sequencing was PBMCs from the stem cell graft donor, taken from the stem cell graft. These receptors were taken from a human donor who donated a stem cell graft to a child with acute lymphoblastic leukemia.

This clonotype was seen ten or more times. The V and J genes are TRBV20-1 and TRBJ2-1; TRBD2 agrees at 10 bases. Germline V gives CDR1 DFQATT, CDR2 SNEGSKA (reference sequence). V lost 5 bases and J lost 2; bases outside the gene matches: 3. The length of the CDR3 is 14 residues. The CDR3 nucleotides are TGCAGTGCTCCCACTAGCGGGGCCTACAATGAGCAGTTCTTC. Translation gives CSAPTSGAYNEQFF.

The table lists this clonotype with many counts. The rearrangement uses TRBV29-1 and TRBJ2-7, with D possibly being TRBD1 or TRBD2 (5 bases each). Trimming took off 4 bases at V and 4 bases at J, with 11 bases between the two ends. CDR1 is SQVTM and CDR2 is ANQGSEA in the germline V gene. CDR3 length: 12 residues. The CDR3 coding sequence is TGCAGCGTTGGGATCGGGGCTTACGAGCAGTACTTC. This encodes CSVGIGAYEQYF.

V and J are TRBV20-1 and TRBJ1-3, with 9 positions matching TRBD1. This CDR3 has 15 residues. CDR1 DFQATT and CDR2 SNEGSKA come from the germline V gene (reference sequence). Losses at the gene ends were 6 bases for V and 4 bases for J; bases not matched to a gene: 10. The CDR3 sequence is CSAKPRDREGNTIYF. CDR3 nucleotides: TGCAGTGCCAAGCCCCGGGACAGGGAAGGAAACACCATATATTTT.

J is TRBJ2-5 and V is TRBV6-2 or TRBV6-3; 9 positions agree with TRBD2. Trimming cost V 5 bases and J 4 bases; bases outside gene matches: 11. Germline loops: CDR1 MNHEY, CDR2 SVGEGT. CDR3 length: 16 amino acids. The CDR3 coding sequence is TGTGCCAGCAGTCCCCGAAGGGATAGCGGGGGAGAGACCCAGTACTTC. Residues: CASSPRRDSGGETQYF.

This clonotype showed up many times. This chain links TRBV7-9 with TRBJ2-1, with TRBD1 matching 7 bases. The V segment lost 0 bases and the J segment 8 bases; nucleotides outside the gene matches: 7. The CDR3 covers 15 residues. Looked up from germline, CDR1 is SEHNR and CDR2 is FQNEAQ (reference sequence). This chain's CDR3 is CASSLAAAGGHEQFF. CDR3 in DNA: TGTGCCAGCAGCTTAGCGGCGGCAGGGGGACATGAGCAGTTCTTC.

The sample holds many counts of this clonotype. The genes are TRBV4-3 and TRBJ1-5, with a weak D call TRBD1 (5 bases). V lost 3 bases and J lost 7, with 13 bases in between. The CDR3 has 14 residues. In germline, CDR1 is LGHNA, CDR2 YSLEER. The CDR3 DNA reads as TGCGCCAGCAGCCACAGAGGGGCCGGGCAGCCCCAGCATTTT. It codes for CASSHRGAGQPQHF.

In its sample, this clonotype was seen many times. V is TRBV20-1 and J is TRBJ2-7; TRBD1 might be the D (6 bases). Germline V gene lookup returns CDR1 DFQATT and CDR2 SNEGSKA (reference sequence). This CDR3 is built from 16 residues. CDR3 amino acids: CSSPTGPITETYEQYF. Written as DNA, the CDR3 is TGCAGCTCACCAACAGGGCCAATAACAGAGACCTACGAGCAGTACTTC.

Many counts were recorded for this clonotype. The chain couples TRBV24-1 to TRBJ1-5; 9 nucleotides align to TRBD1. The CDR3 loop spans 15 amino acids. Trimming cost V 3 bases and J 7 bases; bases outside gene matches: 6. Germline V gene data show CDR1 as KGHDR and CDR2 as SFDVKD. This chain's CDR3 is CATSDRQGVAQPQHF. The CDR3, as DNA: TGTGCCACCAGTGATCGACAGGGGGTGGCCCAGCCCCAGCATTTT.

This chain joins TRBV6-1 and TRBJ2-3; 10 positions match TRBD2. The CDR3 runs to 16 residues. The junction had 2 bases not matched to a gene; V was cut back by 1 base and J by 1 base. Per the germline V gene, CDR1 is MNHNS and CDR2 is SASEGT. CDR3 sequence: CASSEGTSGGTDTQYF. As DNA, the CDR3 is TGTGCCAGCAGTGAAGGGACTAGCGGAGGCACAGATACGCAGTATTTT.

In its sample, this clonotype was seen many times. The rearrangement links TRBV5-1 to TRBJ2-7, with a tentative D call TRBD2 (5 bases). The CDR3 spans 13 residues. The germline V gene encodes CDR1 SGHRS and CDR2 YFSETQ. Trimming stripped 0 bases from V and 3 bases from J, with 7 bases between. CDR3 in amino acids: CASSLGEGYEQYF. The CDR3 DNA reads as TGCGCCAGCAGCTTGGGAGAGGGCTACGAGCAGTACTTC.

The table lists this clonotype with many counts. The chain uses TRBV19 and TRBJ1-5; no clear D. This CDR3 region has 15 residues. V gave up 7 bases and J gave up 4 bases, with 17 bases separating them. The germline V gene encodes CDR1 LNHDA and CDR2 SQIVND (reference sequence). CDR3 sequence: CASTREGPNNQPQHF. In DNA form, the CDR3 reads TGTGCCAGTACCCGGGAAGGGCCTAATAATCAGCCCCAGCATTTT.

There are many counts of this clonotype. V and J are TRBV20-1 and TRBJ2-3; TRBD2 aligns across 7 bases. This CDR3 spans 14 amino acids. Germline-derived CDR1 and CDR2 are DFQATT and SNEGSKA (reference sequence). The trim removed 1 base at V and 4 bases at J, leaving 5 bases unmatched. In nucleotides, the CDR3 is TGCAGTGCTAGAGTGCGGGAGCAACCAGATACGCAGTATTTT. It encodes CSARVREQPDTQYF.

This clonotype appeared many times. The V call is TRBV10-1, the J call TRBJ2-5; TRBD1 agrees at 7 bases. Trimming at V came to 8 bases and at J to 8 bases, leaving 11 bases not matched to a gene. The CDR3 contains 13 residues. Looked up from germline, CDR1 is WNHNN and CDR2 is SYGVQD (reference sequence). CDR3 nucleotides: TGCGCCAGCGGCCCTTCGGTAGGGGGCACCCAGTACTTC. It is translated as CASGPSVGGTQYF.

The sample holds many counts of this clonotype. This chain joins TRBV7-7 and TRBJ2-7; D not resolved. The CDR3 totals 14 residues. Per germline, CDR1 SSHAT and CDR2 FNYEAQ (reference sequence). Trimming took 5 bases from V and 0 from J, leaving 11 bases between them. This CDR3 is CASSPHPDSYEQYF. Here the CDR3 DNA reads TGTGCCAGCAGCCCCCACCCGGACTCCTACGAGCAGTACTTC.

The rearrangement links TRBV7-3 to TRBJ2-1, with 8 bases that match TRBD2. The CDR3 length is 17 residues. V dropped 4 bases and J dropped 7; count of bases not matched to a gene: 15. Germline V CDR1 and CDR2: SGHTA, FQGTGA. As DNA, the CDR3 is TGTGCCAGCAGCTCAAAAAAAGCGGGAGAAGAGTCGAATGAGCAGTTCTTC. Protein sequence: CASSSKKAGEESNEQFF.

This clonotype was detected many times. The V gene is TRBV6-5, the J gene TRBJ1-4, with D hard to call. This CDR3 comprises 14 residues. The germline gives CDR1 MNHEY, CDR2 SVGAGI. Trimming took off 2 bases at V and 3 bases at J, with 7 bases between the two ends. CDR3 nucleotide sequence: TGTGCCAGCAGTTACATCGGATCTAATGAAAAACTGTTTTTT. This codes for CASSYIGSNEKLFF.

This clonotype has a count of ten or more. V usage is TRBV6-1 and J usage is TRBJ2-5; D possibly uses TRBD1 or TRBD2 (5 bases each). The V end was cut by 2 bases, the J end by 4 bases, with 8 bases between. Germline V CDR1 and CDR2: MNHNS, SASEGT. This CDR3 spans 13 amino acids. The CDR3 protein is CASSERDGETQYF. CDR3 DNA sequence: TGTGCCAGCAGTGAACGGGACGGAGAGACCCAGTACTTC.

Many counts were recorded for this clonotype. J is TRBJ1-6 and V is TRBV12-3 or TRBV12-4, with a tentative D call TRBD1 (6 bases). Trimming pared 6 bases from V and 2 bases from J, leaving 14 bases between. This CDR3 region has 16 residues. The DNA for the CDR3 is TGTGCCAGCAGCCTGAAACAGGGCGCCTATAATTCACCCCTCCACTTT. Translation: CASSLKQGAYNSPLHF.

This clonotype showed up many times. The V gene is TRBV24-1, the J gene TRBJ2-1; TRBD2 might be the D (6 bases). The germline CDR1 and CDR2 sequences are KGHDR and SFDVKD. V dropped 2 bases and J dropped 4 bases, with 8 bases sitting between them. The CDR3 runs 14 residues. CDR3 sequence reads: CATSDSGTYNEQFF. In DNA form, the CDR3 reads TGTGCCACCAGTGATTCCGGGACTTACAATGAGCAGTTCTTC.

This clonotype was counted at least ten times. The rearrangement joins TRBV12-3 or TRBV12-4 to TRBJ1-3; 9 nucleotides align to TRBD1. The J segment lost 4 bases and the V segment lost 7 bases, leaving 5 bases of the junction unmatched. The CDR3 consists of 14 residues. The CDR3 is CASTGTGRGNTIYF. The CDR3 DNA is TGTGCCAGCACCGGGACAGGGAGGGGAAACACCATATATTTT.

The gene calls are TRBV7-3 and TRBJ2-1; unclear D gene. V was cut by 1 base and J by 9 bases, with 10 bases left in between. The CDR3 totals 13 residues. Per the germline V gene, CDR1 is SGHTA and CDR2 is FQGTGA. CDR3 region: CASSLKWVSEQFF. CDR3 coding DNA: TGTGCCAGCAGCTTAAAATGGGTCTCTGAGCAGTTCTTC.

This clonotype was found many times. The V gene is TRBV18, the J gene TRBJ1-2, with TRBD1 matching 7 bases. In germline, CDR1 is KGHSH, CDR2 LQKENI. This CDR3 spans 13 amino acids. The V gene end was trimmed by 3 bases and the J gene end by 5 bases; junction bases not matched to a gene: 3. In nucleotides, the CDR3 is TGTGCCAGCTCACCGGGACAGCTATATGGCTACACCTTC. As protein: CASSPGQLYGYTF.

This clonotype was detected a few times. The chain recombines TRBV5-1 with TRBJ2-4; 12 bases are shared with TRBD1. Germline V gene data show CDR1 as SGHRS and CDR2 as YFSETQ. This CDR3 is 16 amino acids long. The V gene end was trimmed by 4 bases and the J gene end by 1 base; junction bases not matched to a gene: 3. In DNA, the CDR3 is TGCGCCAGCAGCGTGGGACAGGGGGCGGCCAAAAACATTCAGTACTTC. It translates to CASSVGQGAAKNIQYF.

This clonotype was counted many times. The chain joins TRBV7-9 to TRBJ2-1; TRBD1 agrees at 8 bases. J lost 0 bases, V lost 2 bases, and 12 bases had no gene match. The CDR3 is 19 amino acids. Germline lookup yields CDR1 SEHNR and CDR2 FQNEAQ (reference sequence). Here the CDR3 reads CASSLPVGDRPSSYNEQFF. As DNA, the CDR3 is TGTGCCAGCAGCTTACCCGTTGGGGACAGGCCCAGCTCCTACAATGAGCAGTTCTTC.

This clonotype was seen repeatedly, ten times or more. The genes are TRBV12-3 or TRBV12-4 and TRBJ2-1; D possibly uses TRBD1 or TRBD2 (5 bases each). V was pared by 1 base and J by 6 bases, with 13 bases between. This CDR3 has 15 amino acids. The CDR3 bases are TGTGCCAGCAGTTTAGTAACCGGGACCCCCAATGAGCAGTTCTTC. It encodes CASSLVTGTPNEQFF.

This clonotype was observed many times. V is TRBV7-8 and J is TRBJ2-1, with 10 nucleotides matching TRBD2. Germline CDR1 SGHVS, CDR2 FQNEAQ. The CDR3 loop spans 16 amino acids. Trimming cost V 1 base and J 1 base; bases outside gene matches: 1. CDR3 residues: CASSLGTSGSYNEQFF. In nucleotides, the CDR3 is TGTGCCAGCAGCTTAGGGACTAGCGGTTCCTACAATGAGCAGTTCTTC.

The chain has TRBV27 and TRBJ1-1; D is perhaps TRBD1 (5 bases). There are 12 residues in the CDR3. V dropped 10 bases and J dropped 1 base, with 10 bases sitting between them. The germline V gene has CDR1 MNHEY and CDR2 SMNVEV (reference sequence). The CDR3 bases are TGTGCCACCCGGGGGGGGAACACTGAAGCTTTCTTT. Its translation: CATRGGNTEAFF.

This clonotype was detected ten times or more. The rearrangement uses TRBV6-1 and TRBJ2-7; 9 positions match TRBD1. Germline V gives CDR1 MNHNS, CDR2 SASEGT. V was clipped by 7 bases and J by 0 bases; unmatched bases: 4. This CDR3 is built from 14 residues. CDR3 sequence reads: CASTWTGDSYEQYF. The CDR3 coding sequence is TGTGCCAGCACCTGGACAGGGGACTCCTACGAGCAGTACTTC.

This clonotype was seen repeatedly, ten times or more. The rearrangement joins TRBV24-1 to TRBJ2-1, with TRBD2 identical over 9 bases. CDR1 KGHDR and CDR2 SFDVKD come from the germline V gene. This CDR3 contains 16 residues. V lost 4 bases and J lost 5; bases outside the gene matches: 8. Here the CDR3 DNA reads TGTGCCACCAGTGAAGGAGGGCGGGAGGGTGACAATGAGCAGTTCTTC. Its protein product is CATSEGGREGDNEQFF.

The chain combines TRBV18 with TRBJ2-7; no clear D gene. The CDR3 covers 15 residues. V lost 0 bases to trimming and J lost 2 bases, with 11 bases between them. Germline CDR1 reads KGHSH; CDR2 reads LQKENI. The CDR3 sequence: CASSPPALVTYEQYF. In DNA, the CDR3 is TGTGCCAGCTCACCACCGGCTTTGGTCACCTACGAGCAGTACTTC.

This clonotype was seen ten or more times. This CDR3 reads CASSLDGLTGELFF. For the CDR3, the DNA is TGCGCCAGCAGCTTGGACGGGCTCACCGGGGAGCTGTTTTTT. The gene calls are TRBV5-1 and TRBJ2-2; D gene ambiguous. CDR3 size: 14 residues. Between the trimmed V and J ends, which lost 0 bases and 4 bases, there was a span of 7 bases. CDR1 is SGHRS and CDR2 is YFSETQ in the germline V gene.

This clonotype has at least ten counts. This chain links TRBV5-5 with TRBJ2-2; D remains ambiguous. The V gene's germline CDR1 is SGHKS and CDR2 YYEKEE (reference sequence). Trimming stripped 0 bases from V and 6 bases from J, with 0 bases between. The length of the CDR3 is 11 residues. The CDR3 here is CASSLAGELFF. The CDR3 bases are TGTGCCAGCAGCTTGGCCGGGGAGCTGTTTTTT.